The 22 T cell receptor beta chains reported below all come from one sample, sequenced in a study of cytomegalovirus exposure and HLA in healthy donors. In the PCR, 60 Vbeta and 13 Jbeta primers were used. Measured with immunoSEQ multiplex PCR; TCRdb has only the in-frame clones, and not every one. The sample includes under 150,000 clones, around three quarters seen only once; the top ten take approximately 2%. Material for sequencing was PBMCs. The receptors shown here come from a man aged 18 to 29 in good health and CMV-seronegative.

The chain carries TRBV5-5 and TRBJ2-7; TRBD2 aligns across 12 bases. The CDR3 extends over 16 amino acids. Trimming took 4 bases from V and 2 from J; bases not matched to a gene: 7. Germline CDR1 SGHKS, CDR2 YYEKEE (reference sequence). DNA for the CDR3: TGTGCCAGCAGCGTATTGACTAGCGGGAGACCCTACGAGCAGTACGTC. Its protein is CASSVLTSGRPYEQYV.

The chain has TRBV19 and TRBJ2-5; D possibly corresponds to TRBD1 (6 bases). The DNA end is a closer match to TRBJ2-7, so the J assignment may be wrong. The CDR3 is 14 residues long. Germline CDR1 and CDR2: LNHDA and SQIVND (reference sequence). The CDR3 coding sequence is TGTGCCAGTAGTAGAGTGGCAGGGGTAGACGAGCAGTACTTC. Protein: CASSRVAGVDEQYF.

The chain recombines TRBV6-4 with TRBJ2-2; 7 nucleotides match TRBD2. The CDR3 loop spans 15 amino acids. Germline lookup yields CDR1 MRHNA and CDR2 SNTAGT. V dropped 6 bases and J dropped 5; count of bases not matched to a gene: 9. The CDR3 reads CASSPSGEGTGELFF. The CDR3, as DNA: TGTGCCAGCAGCCCTAGCGGAGAGGGGACCGGGGAGCTGTTTTTT.

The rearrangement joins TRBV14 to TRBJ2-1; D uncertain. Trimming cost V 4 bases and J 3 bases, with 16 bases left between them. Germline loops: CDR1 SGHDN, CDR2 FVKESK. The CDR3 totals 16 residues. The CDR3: CASSLLRGLLYNEQFF. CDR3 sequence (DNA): TGTGCCAGCAGCCTCCTCCGTGGCCTCCTCTACAATGAGCAGTTCTTC.

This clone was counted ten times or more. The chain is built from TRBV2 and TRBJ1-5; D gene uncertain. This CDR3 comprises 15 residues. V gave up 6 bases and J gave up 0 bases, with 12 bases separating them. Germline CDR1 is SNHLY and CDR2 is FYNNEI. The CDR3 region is CASRGRRDSNQPQHF. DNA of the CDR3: TGTGCCAGCAGGGGAAGGAGGGATAGCAATCAGCCCCAGCATTTT.

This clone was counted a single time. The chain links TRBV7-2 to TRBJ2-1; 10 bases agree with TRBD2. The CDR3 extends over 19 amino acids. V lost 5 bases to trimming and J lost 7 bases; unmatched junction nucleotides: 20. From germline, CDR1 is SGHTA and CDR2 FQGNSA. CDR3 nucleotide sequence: TGTGCCAGCAGCCCTGTCGCGGTGGGGCTAGCGGGAGTTAGAAATGAGCAGTTCTTC. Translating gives CASSPVAVGLAGVRNEQFF. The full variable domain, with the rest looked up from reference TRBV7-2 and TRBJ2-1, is GAGVSQSPSNKVTEKGKDVELRCDPISGHTALYWYRQSLGQGLEFLIYFQGNSAPDKSGLPSDRFSAERTGGSVSTLTIQRTQQEDSAVYLCASSPVAVGLAGVRNEQFFGPGTRLTVL.

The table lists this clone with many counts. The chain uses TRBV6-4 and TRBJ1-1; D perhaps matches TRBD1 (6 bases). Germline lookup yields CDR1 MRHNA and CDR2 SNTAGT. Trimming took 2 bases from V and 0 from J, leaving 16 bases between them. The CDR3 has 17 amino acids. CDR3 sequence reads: CASSDPEPGHMNTEAFF. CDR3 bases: TGTGCCAGCAGTGACCCGGAACCGGGACACATGAACACTGAAGCTTTCTTT.

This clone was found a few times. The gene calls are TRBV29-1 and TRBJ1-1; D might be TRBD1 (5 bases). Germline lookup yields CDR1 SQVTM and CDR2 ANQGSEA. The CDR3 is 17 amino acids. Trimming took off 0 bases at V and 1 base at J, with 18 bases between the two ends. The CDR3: CSVEEEGRTPRNTEAFF. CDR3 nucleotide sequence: TGCAGCGTTGAAGAGGAAGGGAGGACACCCAGGAACACTGAAGCTTTCTTT.

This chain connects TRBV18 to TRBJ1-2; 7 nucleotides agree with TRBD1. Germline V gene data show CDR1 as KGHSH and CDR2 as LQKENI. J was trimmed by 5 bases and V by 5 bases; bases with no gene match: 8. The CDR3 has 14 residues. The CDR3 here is CASSIGTAVYGYTF. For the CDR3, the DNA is TGTGCCAGCTCAATCGGGACAGCCGTATATGGCTACACCTTC.

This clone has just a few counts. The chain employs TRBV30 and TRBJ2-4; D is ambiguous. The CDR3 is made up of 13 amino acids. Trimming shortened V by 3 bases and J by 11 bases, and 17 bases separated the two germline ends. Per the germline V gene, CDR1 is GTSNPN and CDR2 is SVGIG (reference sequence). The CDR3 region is CAWRQSQPSVQYF. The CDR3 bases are TGTGCCTGGAGACAGTCCCAGCCATCGGTTCAGTACTTC.

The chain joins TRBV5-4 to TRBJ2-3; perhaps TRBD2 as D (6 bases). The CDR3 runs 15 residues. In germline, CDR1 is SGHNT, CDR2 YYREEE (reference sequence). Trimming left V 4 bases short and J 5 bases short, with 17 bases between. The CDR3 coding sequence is TGTGCCAGCAGCCCGTCGGGTCAAGCGGGAGATACGCAGTATTTT. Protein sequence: CASSPSGQAGDTQYF.

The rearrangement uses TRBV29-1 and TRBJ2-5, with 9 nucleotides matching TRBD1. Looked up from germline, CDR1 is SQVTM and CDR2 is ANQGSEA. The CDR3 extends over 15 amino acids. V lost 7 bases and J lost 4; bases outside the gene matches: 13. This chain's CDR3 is CSAAAGTGTGETQYF. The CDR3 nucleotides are TGCAGCGCCGCCGCCGGGACAGGGACGGGAGAGACCCAGTACTTC.

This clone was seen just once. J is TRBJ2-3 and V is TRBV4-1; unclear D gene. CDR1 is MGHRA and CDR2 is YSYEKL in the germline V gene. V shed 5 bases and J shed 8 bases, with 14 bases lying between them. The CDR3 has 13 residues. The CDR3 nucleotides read TGCGCCAGCAGCGCGGCTTCAGATGTTACGCAGTATTTT. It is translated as CASSAASDVTQYF.

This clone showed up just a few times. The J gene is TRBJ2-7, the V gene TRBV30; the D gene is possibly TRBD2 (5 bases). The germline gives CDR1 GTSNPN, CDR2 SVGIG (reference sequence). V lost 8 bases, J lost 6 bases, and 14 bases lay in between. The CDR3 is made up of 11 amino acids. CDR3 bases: TGTGCCCTATCCGCGGGTGGCGAGCAGTACGTC. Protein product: CALSAGGEQYV.

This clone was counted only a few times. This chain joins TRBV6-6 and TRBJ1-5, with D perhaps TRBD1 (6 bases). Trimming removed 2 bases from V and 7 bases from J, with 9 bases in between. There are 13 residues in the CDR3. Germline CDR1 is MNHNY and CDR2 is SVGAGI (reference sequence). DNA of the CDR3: TGTGCCAGCAGTTACCAGGGGTTACAGCCCCAGCATTTT. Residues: CASSYQGLQPQHF.

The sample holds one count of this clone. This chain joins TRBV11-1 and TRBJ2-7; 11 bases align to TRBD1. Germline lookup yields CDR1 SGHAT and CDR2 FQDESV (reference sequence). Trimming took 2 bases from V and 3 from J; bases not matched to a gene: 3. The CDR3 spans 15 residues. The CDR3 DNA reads TGTGCCAGCAGCTTAATTGGGACAGGGGGCTACGAGCAGTACGTC. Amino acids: CASSLIGTGGYEQYV.

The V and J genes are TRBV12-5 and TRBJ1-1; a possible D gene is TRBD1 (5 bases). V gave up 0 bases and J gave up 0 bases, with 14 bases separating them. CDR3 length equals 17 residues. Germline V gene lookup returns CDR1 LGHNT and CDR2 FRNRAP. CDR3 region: CASGLVLGGGMNTEAFF. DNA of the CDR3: TGTGCTAGTGGTTTGGTACTTGGGGGAGGAATGAACACTGAAGCTTTCTTT.

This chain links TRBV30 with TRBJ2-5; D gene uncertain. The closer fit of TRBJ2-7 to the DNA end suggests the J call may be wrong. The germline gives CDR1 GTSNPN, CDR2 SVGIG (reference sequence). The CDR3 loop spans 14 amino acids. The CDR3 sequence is CAWSGASPLAEQYF. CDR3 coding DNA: TGTGCCTGGAGTGGAGCAAGTCCCCTCGCCGAGCAGTACTTC.

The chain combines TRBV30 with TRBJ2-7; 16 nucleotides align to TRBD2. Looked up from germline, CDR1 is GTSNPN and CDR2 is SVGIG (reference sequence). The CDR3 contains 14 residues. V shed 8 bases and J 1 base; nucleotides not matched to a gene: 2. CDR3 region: CAGTSGRVSYEQYF. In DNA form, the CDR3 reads TGTGCCGGGACTAGCGGGAGGGTTTCCTACGAGCAGTACTTC.

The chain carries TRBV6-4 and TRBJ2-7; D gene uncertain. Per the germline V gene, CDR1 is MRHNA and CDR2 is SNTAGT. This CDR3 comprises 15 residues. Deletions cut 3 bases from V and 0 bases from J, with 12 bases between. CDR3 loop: CASSENPGSSYEQYF. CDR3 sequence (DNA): TGTGCCAGCAGTGAGAATCCAGGCAGCTCCTACGAGCAGTACTTC.

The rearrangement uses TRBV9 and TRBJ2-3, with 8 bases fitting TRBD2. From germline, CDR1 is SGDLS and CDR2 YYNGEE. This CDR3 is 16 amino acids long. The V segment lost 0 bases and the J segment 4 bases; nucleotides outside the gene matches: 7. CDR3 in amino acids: CASSVGAGRDADTQYF. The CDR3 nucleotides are TGTGCCAGCAGCGTAGGAGCCGGGAGGGACGCAGATACGCAGTATTTT.

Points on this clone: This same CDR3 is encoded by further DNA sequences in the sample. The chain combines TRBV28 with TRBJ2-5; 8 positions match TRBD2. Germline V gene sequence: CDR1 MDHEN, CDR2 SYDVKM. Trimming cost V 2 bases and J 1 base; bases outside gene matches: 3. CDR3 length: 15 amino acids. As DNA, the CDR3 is TGTGCCAGCAGTTTAACCAGCGGGGGCCAAGAGACCCAGTACTTC. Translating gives CASSLTSGGQETQYF.